Shown below are 25 T cell receptor beta chains from a single sample sequenced in a study of T cells after yellow fever vaccination. MiXCR, run by TCRdb on the 5' RACE reads, gives a single entry per CDR3 protein. This sample carries some 350,000 distinct CDR3 sequences, about 4% of them seen once, and the ten largest clones take approximately 24%. Sequences were derived from PBMCs, sampled 5 days after the yellow fever booster vaccination. All receptors derive from a man in his late teens or twenties who received the YFV17D yellow fever vaccine.

This clonotype has just a few counts. V gene TRBV5-1 combines with J gene TRBJ1-4, with a weak D call TRBD1 (6 bases). The germline gives CDR1 SGHRS, CDR2 YFSETQ. This CDR3 has 14 residues. The V gene lost 3 bases and the J gene lost 8 bases, with 14 bases spanning the gap. The CDR3 sequence is CASSSVTGNEKLFF. The DNA for the CDR3 is TGCGCCAGCAGCTCGGTAACAGGGAACGAAAAACTGTTTTTT.

The table lists this clonotype with many counts. The chain carries TRBV7-8 and TRBJ2-7; D tentatively fits TRBD1 or TRBD2 (5 bases each). The V end lost 1 base, the J end lost 0 bases, and 10 bases lay between the germline ends. The CDR3 contains 15 residues. Germline lookup yields CDR1 SGHVS and CDR2 FQNEAQ. The CDR3 DNA is TGTGCCAGCAGCTTAGGGGACGGAAGCTCCTACGAGCAGTACTTC. Its protein is CASSLGDGSSYEQYF.

In its sample, this clonotype was seen many times. The DNA for the CDR3 is TGCAGTGCTAGAGGGGATGGCCCCATCTCCTACGAGCAGTACTTC. It encodes CSARGDGPISYEQYF. This chain uses TRBV20-1 with TRBJ2-7, with no clear D. Germline V gives CDR1 DFQATT, CDR2 SNEGSKA (reference sequence). The CDR3 covers 15 residues. The ends were cut back, 1 base at V and 0 bases at J, with 13 bases in the middle.

This chain links TRBV11-2 with TRBJ2-7; tentatively, D is TRBD1 (5 bases). The CDR3 has 16 residues. V shed 4 bases and J shed 2 bases, with 18 bases lying between them. Germline V gives CDR1 SGHAT, CDR2 FQNNGV. Here the CDR3 reads CASSSDTRVIPYEQYF. The CDR3 region has the DNA TGTGCCAGCAGCTCCGATACCAGGGTGATTCCCTACGAGCAGTACTTC.

The chain has TRBV5-6 and TRBJ2-7; D call uncertain. Trimming took 0 bases from V and 4 from J, leaving 8 bases between them. Germline V gene data show CDR1 as SGHDT and CDR2 as YYEEEE. This CDR3 is 13 amino acids long. Here the CDR3 reads CASSLADPYEQYF. For the CDR3, the DNA is TGTGCCAGCAGCTTGGCGGACCCTTACGAGCAGTACTTC.

This clonotype was seen only a few times. The chain has TRBV6-5 and TRBJ1-2; D is possibly TRBD1 (5 bases). In germline, CDR1 is MNHEY, CDR2 SVGAGI. This CDR3 region has 14 residues. V was shortened by 6 bases and J by 6 bases, with 17 bases between the two germline ends. CDR3 in DNA: TGTGCCAGCAGCCCCGGCGGCAGGGTCGATGGCTACACCTTC. As protein: CASSPGGRVDGYTF.

The chain is built from TRBV12-3 or TRBV12-4 and TRBJ1-1, with D perhaps matching TRBD1 (6 bases). The CDR3 is made up of 13 amino acids. The germline V and J ends were trimmed by 7 bases and 5 bases, with 14 bases remaining between them. The CDR3 coding sequence is TGTGCCAGCACCCGCAGGGGAAGGACTGAAGCTTTCTTT. Its protein is CASTRRGRTEAFF.

This clonotype showed up just a few times. The V gene is TRBV6-5, the J gene TRBJ2-5; D ambiguous. V shed 6 bases and J shed 5 bases, with 13 bases lying between them. Looked up from germline, CDR1 is MNHEY and CDR2 is SVGAGI. The CDR3 totals 13 residues. The CDR3 nucleotides read TGTGCCAGCAGCTTAAATTGGAAGGAGACCCAGTACTTC. Its translation: CASSLNWKETQYF.

This clonotype came up a few times. The J gene is TRBJ1-3, the V gene TRBV7-2, with no clear D. The CDR3 sequence is 14 residues long. Germline loops: CDR1 SGHTA, CDR2 FQGNSA. Trimming took off 5 bases at V and 4 bases at J, with 12 bases between the two ends. CDR3: CASSLSGRGNTIYF. CDR3 DNA sequence: TGTGCCAGCAGCCTGAGTGGCCGGGGAAACACCATATATTTT.

This clonotype was recorded a few times. This sequence joins TRBV10-3 and TRBJ2-3, with a weak D call TRBD2 (5 bases). The CDR3 contains 13 residues. V shed 3 bases and J shed 4 bases, with 8 bases lying between them. CDR1 is ENHRY and CDR2 is SYGVKD in the germline V gene. DNA for the CDR3: TGTGCCATCAGTGACCTGGAGGCAGATACGCAGTATTTT. Translated: CAISDLEADTQYF.

V usage is TRBV11-2 and J usage is TRBJ2-1, with 10 bases fitting TRBD1. The J segment lost 11 bases and the V segment lost 1 base, leaving 8 bases of the junction unmatched. There are 15 residues in the CDR3. The germline gives CDR1 SGHAT, CDR2 FQNNGV. The CDR3 DNA is TGTGCCAGCAGCTTAGGGCCCGGGACAGGGGAACAGCAGTTCTTC. It translates to CASSLGPGTGEQQFF.

This clonotype has just a few counts. The chain employs TRBV7-9 and TRBJ2-7; D uncertain. Trimming removed 5 bases from V and 3 bases from J, with 11 bases in between. Looked up from germline, CDR1 is SEHNR and CDR2 is FQNEAQ (reference sequence). The CDR3 totals 13 residues. The CDR3 sequence is CASSPGIDYEQYF. Here the CDR3 DNA reads TGTGCCAGCAGCCCCGGCATCGACTACGAGCAGTACTTC.

This clonotype was seen repeatedly, ten times or more. The chain carries TRBV12-3 or TRBV12-4 and TRBJ1-4, with D possibly TRBD1 on 6 matching bases. V was cut by 5 bases and J by 8 bases, with 24 bases left in between. This CDR3 has 17 amino acids. In DNA, the CDR3 is TGTGCCAGCAGTGTCCGACCTGACGGGACATCTGAAGAAAAACTGTTTTTT. Residues: CASSVRPDGTSEEKLFF.

This rearrangement joins TRBV24-1 to TRBJ2-2; D unclear. The CDR3 consists of 14 residues. V was clipped by 7 bases and J by 1 base, with 9 bases between them. The V gene's germline CDR1 is KGHDR and CDR2 SFDVKD. CDR3 in amino acids: CATRSPENTGELFF. As DNA, the CDR3 is TGTGCCACCAGGAGCCCAGAGAACACCGGGGAGCTGTTTTTT.

This chain connects TRBV20-1 to TRBJ1-5; tentative D call: TRBD1 (6 bases). CDR3 length: 16 amino acids. Germline-derived CDR1 and CDR2 are DFQATT and SNEGSKA (reference sequence). V lost 0 bases to trimming and J lost 4 bases, with 16 bases between them. The CDR3 protein is CSARDSGGARNQPQHF. Written as DNA, the CDR3 is TGCAGTGCTAGAGATTCGGGGGGGGCCCGGAATCAGCCCCAGCATTTT.

CDR3 region: CASSNRDRGSPPQHF. DNA for the CDR3: TGTGCCAGCAGTAACCGGGACAGGGGATCTCCGCCCCAGCATTTT. The rearrangement uses TRBV12-3 or TRBV12-4 and TRBJ1-5; 10 bases match TRBD1. The J segment lost 9 bases and the V segment lost 5 bases, leaving 10 bases of the junction unmatched. The CDR3 totals 15 residues.

At least ten counts were recorded for this clonotype. The rearrangement joins TRBV5-1 to TRBJ2-7; 7 bases map to TRBD1. This CDR3 spans 15 amino acids. V shed 0 bases, J shed 5 bases, and the junction held 8 bases outside the gene matches. In germline, CDR1 is SGHRS, CDR2 YFSETQ. The CDR3 spells CASSLVQGVFHEQYF. The DNA for the CDR3 is TGCGCCAGCAGCTTGGTGCAGGGGGTATTCCACGAGCAGTACTTC.

A note on this clonotype: One junction end does not reproduce the germline sequence, and a read error may be involved. V is TRBV12-3 or TRBV12-4 and J is TRBJ1-4; 8 bases match TRBD1. This CDR3 contains 13 residues. CDR3 in DNA: TGTGCCAGCAGTTTAGCGGGGACAGGATCAAAAGGTTTT. Translating gives CASSLAGTGSKGF.

This clonotype occurred a few times. This chain uses TRBV5-4 with TRBJ2-7; D possibly corresponds to TRBD1 (5 bases). V dropped 4 bases and J dropped 5 bases, with 13 bases sitting between them. The CDR3 has 13 amino acids. Germline V gene lookup returns CDR1 SGHNT and CDR2 YYREEE (reference sequence). CDR3 bases: TGTGCCAGCAGCCACCAGGGCTGGGACGAGCAGTACTTC. Its protein product is CASSHQGWDEQYF.

This clonotype has at least ten counts. The chain is built from TRBV6-5 and TRBJ2-3, with D possibly matching TRBD1 (6 bases). Trimming took 4 bases from V and 1 from J, leaving 15 bases between them. The CDR3 contains 16 residues. Germline CDR1 is MNHEY and CDR2 is SVGAGI. CDR3 protein: CASSSHREIGTDTQYF. The CDR3 coding sequence is TGTGCCAGCAGTTCCCACAGGGAAATCGGCACAGATACGCAGTATTTT.

Notes on this clonotype: At one end the junction does not follow the germline gene, possibly because of a read error. The chain carries TRBV5-1 and TRBJ2-2, with D hard to call. The CDR3 runs to 14 residues. From germline, CDR1 is SGHRS and CDR2 YFSETQ. CDR3 amino acids: CASSPALNSGELFF. The DNA of the CDR3 is TGCGCCAGCAGCCCGGCCTTGAACTCCGGGGAGCTGTTTTTT.

In this sample, this clonotype turned up a few times. V is TRBV6-6 and J is TRBJ1-2; D is uncertain. The V gene lost 1 base and the J gene lost 10 bases, with 10 bases spanning the gap. This CDR3 spans 12 amino acids. From germline, CDR1 is MNHNY and CDR2 SVGAGI (reference sequence). For the CDR3, the DNA is TGTGCCAGCAGTTACTTAGGGCCCAACTACACCTTC. Protein: CASSYLGPNYTF.

The gene calls are TRBV19 and TRBJ2-2, with TRBD2 matching over 12 bases. Germline V gene lookup returns CDR1 LNHDA and CDR2 SQIVND (reference sequence). The CDR3 has 18 residues. After removal of 3 bases from V and 0 bases from J, the junction contained 5 bases not matched to a gene. The CDR3 sequence: CASSITSGGYANTGELFF. CDR3 nucleotide sequence: TGTGCCAGTAGTATTACTAGCGGGGGGTATGCGAACACCGGGGAGCTGTTTTTT.

This clonotype came up many times. Sequence at one end of the junction differs from germline and may be a read error. The gene calls are TRBV7-9 and TRBJ2-7; 8 bases are shared with TRBD1. The length of the CDR3 is 14 residues. From germline, CDR1 is SEHNR and CDR2 FQNEAQ (reference sequence). The CDR3 DNA reads as TGCGCCAGCAGCACCGGACAGGGTGCCTACGAGCAGTACTTC. This sequence encodes CASSTGQGAYEQYF.

This clonotype is medium-sized by share. The V call is TRBV6-4, the J call TRBJ2-1, with TRBD2 matching over 10 bases. V lost 0 bases, J lost 7 bases, and 3 bases stayed unmatched. Germline values: CDR1 MRHNA, CDR2 SNTAGT. The CDR3 consists of 15 residues. In DNA, the CDR3 is TGTGCCAGCAGTGACTCGAGCGGGGGGGCAAATGAGCAGTTCTTC. This gives the protein CASSDSSGGANEQFF.